These T cell receptor beta chains were read from a single sample in a study of blood T cell repertoires in COVID-19. TCRdb's copy holds only in-frame clones and misses some; the assay was immunoSEQ multiplex PCR. The sample consists of 50,000 to 70,000 clones, around 87% of them appearing once. Sequencing used peripheral blood. The receptor source for this set is a man in his sixties with active or convalescent COVID-19. CDR3s include the opening cysteine and the closing phenylalanine or tryptophan. The D gene is left open where the match is weak.

V gene: TRBV2
J gene: TRBJ2-7
D gene: .
CDR3 DNA: TGTGCCAGCAGTGAACAAACCTACGAGCAGTACTTC
CDR3 protein: CASSEQTYEQYF

V gene: TRBV7-3
J gene: TRBJ2-7
D gene: .
CDR3 DNA: TGTGCCAGCAGCCAGGGGAGCTCCTACGAGCAGTACTTC
CDR3 protein: CASSQGSSYEQYF

V gene: TRBV5-8
J gene: TRBJ1-1
D gene: TRBD1
CDR3 DNA: TGTGCCAGCAGCTACGGACAGGTTAAAGCTTTCTTT
CDR3 protein: CASSYGQVKAFF

V gene: TRBV29-1
J gene: TRBJ2-2
D gene: TRBD2
CDR3 DNA: TGCAGCGTCGCCGGGACTAGCGGGAGGCGTGGCACCGGGGAGCTGTTTTTT
CDR3 protein: CSVAGTSGRRGTGELFF

V gene: TRBV6-1
J gene: TRBJ2-5
D gene: .
CDR3 DNA: TGTGCCAGCAGTGAAGGGGGGCTAGCGGAAGAGACCCAGTACTTC
CDR3 protein: CASSEGGLAEETQYF

V gene: TRBV4-1
J gene: TRBJ2-3
D gene: .
CDR3 DNA: TGCGCCAGCAGCCAAGTGGCCAGGGCAAGCACAGATACGCAGTATTTT
CDR3 protein: CASSQVARASTDTQYF

V gene: TRBV27
J gene: TRBJ1-2
D gene: .
CDR3 DNA: TGTGCCAGCAGTTTAATAAGAGGAAGTGGCGGCTACACCTTC
CDR3 protein: CASSLIRGSGGYTF

V gene: TRBV4-1
J gene: TRBJ1-1
D gene: TRBD1
CDR3 DNA: TGCGCCAGCAGCCAACTAATGGACAGGGGTATGATAGGTACTGAAGCTTTCTTT
CDR3 protein: CASSQLMDRGMIGTEAFF

V gene: TRBV5-1
J gene: TRBJ2-5
D gene: .
CDR3 DNA: TGCGCCAGCAGCTTGGATTTGAGCGCGGAGACCCAGTACTTC
CDR3 protein: CASSLDLSAETQYF

V gene: TRBV7-5
J gene: TRBJ1-2
D gene: .
CDR3 DNA: TGTGTCAGAAGCCCGGGAAACTATGGCTACACCTTC
CDR3 protein: CVRSPGNYGYTF

V gene: TRBV6-1
J gene: TRBJ1-1
D gene: .
CDR3 DNA: TGTGCCAGCAGTGACCTCGGAGGGGACACTGAAGCTTTCTTT
CDR3 protein: CASSDLGGDTEAFF

V gene: TRBV28
J gene: TRBJ1-1
D gene: TRBD1
CDR3 DNA: TGTGCCAGCAGTTTTCTACAGGGGGCGAACACTGAAGCTTTCTTT
CDR3 protein: CASSFLQGANTEAFF

V gene: TRBV3-1/TRBV3-2
J gene: TRBJ1-2
D gene: .
CDR3 DNA: TGTGCCAGCAGCCAAGAGGGTACAGGGGGCTACACCTTC
CDR3 protein: CASSQEGTGGYTF

V gene: TRBV5-1
J gene: TRBJ1-1
D gene: .
CDR3 DNA: TGCGCCAGTACGAGGGGGAATTTTAACACTGAAGCTTTCTTT
CDR3 protein: CASTRGNFNTEAFF

V gene: TRBV6-5
J gene: TRBJ2-5
D gene: TRBD1
CDR3 DNA: TGTGCCAGCAGTTACAGGGGGCCTCCACAAGAGACCCAGTACTTC
CDR3 protein: CASSYRGPPQETQYF